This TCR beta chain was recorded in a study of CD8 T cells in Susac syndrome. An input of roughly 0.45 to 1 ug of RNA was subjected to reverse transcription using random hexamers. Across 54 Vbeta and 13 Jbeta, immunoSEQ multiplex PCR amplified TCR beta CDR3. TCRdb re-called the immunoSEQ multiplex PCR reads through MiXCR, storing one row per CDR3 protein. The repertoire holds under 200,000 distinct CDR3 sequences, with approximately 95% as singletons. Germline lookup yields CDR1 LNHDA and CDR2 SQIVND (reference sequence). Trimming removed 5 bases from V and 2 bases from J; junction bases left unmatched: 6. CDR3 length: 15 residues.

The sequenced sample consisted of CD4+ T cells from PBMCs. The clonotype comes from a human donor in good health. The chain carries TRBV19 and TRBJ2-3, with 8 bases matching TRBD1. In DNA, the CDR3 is TGTGCCAGTAGTGGACAGGGCTGGGTCACAGATACGCAGTATTTT. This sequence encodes CASSGQGWVTDTQYF.